This T cell receptor beta chain stems from a study of response to subunit inactivated influenza vaccine. This CDR3 is 16 amino acids long. Per germline, CDR1 MNHEY and CDR2 SVGAGI. V lost 3 bases to trimming and J lost 3 bases, with 14 bases between them. Each CDR3 protein gets one entry after TCRdb re-called the RT-PCR reads with MiXCR. The sample includes 500,000 to 550,000 distinct CDR3 sequences, approximately 7.6% of them seen just once. This material consisted of PBMCs from blood, taken around 25 months after vaccination. The TCR was taken from a man between 45 and 75 years old who received an inactivated influenza vaccine. The V and J genes are TRBV6-5 and TRBJ2-2; D may be TRBD2 (6 bases). CDR3 sequence: CASSYLQRVDTGELFF. The CDR3 nucleotides are TGTGCCAGCAGTTATTTACAGCGGGTTGACACCGGGGAGCTGTTTTTT.